The 12 T cell receptor beta chains presented below share a single source sample, sequenced in a study of OX40 agonist ivuxolimab in advanced cancers. Produced via immunoSEQ multiplex PCR; TCRdb's table is partial and in-frame only. The table has 65,000 to 70,000 clones, 85% to 90% seen once; the top ten hold over 9.5%. Specimen: CD4+ or CD8+ T cells sorted from blood, collected in a trial of the OX40 agonist ivuxolimab. These receptors all come from an adult with an advanced solid tumor such as melanoma, head and neck, liver or kidney cancer.

The rearrangement uses TRBV7-9 and TRBJ2-1, with 13 bases fitting TRBD2. In germline, CDR1 is SEHNR, CDR2 FQNEAQ (reference sequence). This CDR3 is built from 16 residues. The V and J ends lost 5 bases and 4 bases, in that order; junction bases with no gene match: 5. DNA of the CDR3: TGTGCCAGCAGCCCCGGGACTAGCGGGGATTACAATGAGCAGTTCTTC. Protein sequence: CASSPGTSGDYNEQFF.

This chain joins TRBV28 and TRBJ1-4; D may be TRBD1 (6 bases). Germline CDR1 reads MDHEN; CDR2 reads SYDVKM. The CDR3 consists of 16 residues. Trimming cost V 2 bases and J 4 bases, with 14 bases left between them. As DNA, the CDR3 is TGTGCCAGCAGTTTAGCCGGGGGCGTTGGTAATGAAAAACTGTTTTTT. Translating gives CASSLAGGVGNEKLFF.

The rearrangement uses TRBV12-5 and TRBJ2-2; tentatively, D is TRBD1 (6 bases). The germline V gene encodes CDR1 LGHNT and CDR2 FRNRAP. The length of the CDR3 is 13 residues. V was cut by 8 bases and J by 7 bases, with 14 bases left in between. Here the CDR3 reads CASNRDNVGELFF. The CDR3 bases are TGTGCTAGTAACAGGGACAATGTCGGGGAGCTGTTTTTT.

The chain couples TRBV7-2 to TRBJ1-1, with D tentatively TRBD1 (6 bases). V was cut by 4 bases and J by 1 base, with 10 bases left in between. CDR1 and CDR2 from the germline V gene are SGHTA and FQGNSA. This CDR3 contains 14 residues. DNA for the CDR3: TGTGCCAGCAGCTCACAGGGATCGAACACTGAAGCTTTCTTT. Translated, it gives CASSSQGSNTEAFF.

The J gene is TRBJ2-6, the V gene TRBV4-3, with D unresolved. The CDR3 covers 15 residues. CDR1 LGHNA and CDR2 YSLEER come from the germline V gene. Trimming stripped 0 bases from V and 0 bases from J, with 3 bases between. The CDR3 region is CASSQDSSGANVLTF. The CDR3 region has the DNA TGCGCCAGCAGCCAAGACTCCTCTGGGGCCAACGTCCTGACTTTC.

The chain links TRBV18 to TRBJ2-7; D is unclear. The CDR3 is made up of 12 amino acids. Germline V gene lookup returns CDR1 KGHSH and CDR2 LQKENI. Deletions cut 3 bases from V and 5 bases from J, with 8 bases between. CDR3 protein: CASSPGPHEQYF. The CDR3 bases are TGTGCCAGCTCACCGGGTCCCCACGAGCAGTACTTC.

The CDR3 spells CASSPPSASGSETQYF. The CDR3 DNA reads as TGTGCCAGCTCACCACCGTCGGCTAGCGGGAGTGAGACCCAGTACTTC. The chain couples TRBV18 to TRBJ2-5; 10 nucleotides agree with TRBD2. The CDR3 is made up of 16 amino acids. Germline-derived CDR1 and CDR2 are KGHSH and LQKENI. The V segment lost 0 bases and the J segment 5 bases; nucleotides outside the gene matches: 6.

This rearrangement joins TRBV7-9 to TRBJ1-2, with D unclear. V was cut by 5 bases and J by 3 bases, with 10 bases left in between. This CDR3 region has 13 residues. CDR1 is SEHNR, CDR2 FQNEAQ, per germline (reference sequence). The CDR3: CASSPPVDYGYTF. In DNA, the CDR3 is TGTGCCAGCAGCCCCCCGGTTGACTATGGCTACACCTTC.

The V and J genes are TRBV7-3 and TRBJ1-1; 7 bases align to TRBD1. The CDR3 sequence is 13 residues long. J was trimmed by 11 bases and V by 0 bases; bases with no gene match: 6. Germline loops: CDR1 SGHTA, CDR2 FQGTGA. DNA of the CDR3: TGTGCCAGCAGCTTAACGGGGAGGGGGCAGGCTTTCTTT. As protein: CASSLTGRGQAFF.

This clone was picked up one time. The V gene is TRBV5-5, the J gene TRBJ1-1, with unresolved D. The CDR3 covers 13 residues. Trimming stripped 4 bases from V and 2 bases from J, with 9 bases between. The germline CDR1 and CDR2 sequences are SGHKS and YYEKEE (reference sequence). The CDR3 loop is CASSTRPNTEAFF. The CDR3 bases are TGTGCCAGCAGCACCCGACCAAACACTGAAGCTTTCTTT.

This rearrangement joins TRBV7-2 to TRBJ1-1, with D perhaps TRBD1 (6 bases). CDR3 length: 14 residues. Germline CDR1 is SGHTA and CDR2 is FQGNSA. V was pared by 5 bases and J by 0 bases, with 10 bases between. CDR3 nucleotide sequence: TGTGCCAGCAGCGACGGACAGTTGAACACTGAAGCTTTCTTT. It translates to CASSDGQLNTEAFF. Full variable domain (rest looked up from reference TRBV7-2 and TRBJ1-1): GAGVSQSPSNKVTEKGKDVELRCDPISGHTALYWYRQSLGQGLEFLIYFQGNSAPDKSGLPSDRFSAERTGGSVSTLTIQRTQQEDSAVYLCASSDGQLNTEAFFGQGTRLTVV.

As regards this clone: One junction end disagrees with the germline gene, perhaps due to a read error. The chain carries TRBV5-1 and TRBJ2-7, with TRBD1 as a possible D gene (6 bases). The CDR3 runs to 12 residues. Looked up from germline, CDR1 is SGHRS and CDR2 is YFSETQ. CDR3 sequence: CASRLDSFEQYF. The CDR3 coding sequence is TGCGCCAGCAGATTGGACAGCTTCGAGCAGTACTTC.